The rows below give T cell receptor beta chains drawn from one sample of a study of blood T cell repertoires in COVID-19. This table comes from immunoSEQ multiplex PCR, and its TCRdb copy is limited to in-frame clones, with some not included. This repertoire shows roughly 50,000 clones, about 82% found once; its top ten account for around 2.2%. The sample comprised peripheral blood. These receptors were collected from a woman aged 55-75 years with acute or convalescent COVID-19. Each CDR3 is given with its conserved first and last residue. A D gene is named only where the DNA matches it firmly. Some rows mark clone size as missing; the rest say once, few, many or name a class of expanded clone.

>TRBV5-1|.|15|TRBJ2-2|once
TGCGCCAGCAGCTTTGAGGGCAGGGGCACCGGGGAGCTGTTTTTT
CASSFEGRGTGELFF
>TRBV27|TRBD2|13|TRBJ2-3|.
TGTTCAAGCCTAGCGGGGAGCACAGATACGCAGTATTTT
CSSLAGSTDTQYF
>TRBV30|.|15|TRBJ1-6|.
TGTGCCTGGAGGCTGGGTGGAGGGGGGGTACCACCCCTCCACTTT
CAWRLGGGGVPPLHF
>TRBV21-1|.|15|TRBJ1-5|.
TGTGCCGGACTGGGGGCCCGAGAAAACAATCAGCCCCAGCATTTT
CAGLGARENNQPQHF
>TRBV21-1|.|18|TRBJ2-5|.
TGTGCCAGCAGCAAAGCGCGGGACGGACCTTTCGAGAGGGAGACCCAGTACTTC
CASSKARDGPFERETQYF
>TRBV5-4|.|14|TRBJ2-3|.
TGTGCCAGCAGCGGGCGGGGGCGCACAGATACGCAGTATTTT
CASSGRGRTDTQYF
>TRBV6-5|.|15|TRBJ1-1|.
TGTGCCAGCAGTTACTCAGGGGTGTTGAACACTGAAGCTTTCTTT
CASSYSGVLNTEAFF
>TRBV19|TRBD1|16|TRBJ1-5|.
TGTGCCAGTCGGAGGACACAGGGGGGAACTAATCAGCCCCAGCATTTT
CASRRTQGGTNQPQHF
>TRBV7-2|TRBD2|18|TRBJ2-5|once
TGTGCCAGCAGCTTAGTGGGACTAGCGGGGGGGCGGAGAGAGACCCAGTACTTC
CASSLVGLAGGRRETQYF
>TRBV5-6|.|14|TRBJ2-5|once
TGTGCCAGCAGCTTGTCGGGGGCAGGGGGGACCCAGTACTTC
CASSLSGAGGTQYF
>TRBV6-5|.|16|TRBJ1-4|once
TGTGCCAGCAGTTACTCGACTGGGATTCGGGGTGAAAAACTGTTTTTT
CASSYSTGIRGEKLFF
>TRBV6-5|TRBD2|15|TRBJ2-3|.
TGTGCCAGCAGCCTGGTTAGCGGGGGTGCAGATACGCAGTATTTT
CASSLVSGGADTQYF
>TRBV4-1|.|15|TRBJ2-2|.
TGCGCCAGCAGCCAAGATTTTAGCGTCGCCGGGGAGCTGTTTTTT
CASSQDFSVAGELFF
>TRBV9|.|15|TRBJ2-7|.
TGTGCCAGCAGCGTAGAACCGCAGGTCTCCTACGAGCAGTACTTC
CASSVEPQVSYEQYF
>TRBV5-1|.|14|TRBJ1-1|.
TGCGCCAGCAGCCTGACCACAGGCAGCGCTGAAGCTTTCTTT
CASSLTTGSAEAFF
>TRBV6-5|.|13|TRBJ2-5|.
TGTGCCGTCACAGCGGGCTCCGGGGAGACCCAGTACTTC
CAVTAGSGETQYF
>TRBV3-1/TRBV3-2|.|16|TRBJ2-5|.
TGTGCCAGCAGCCAAGATTTCCGGGGGGCCCAAGAGACCCAGTACTTC
CASSQDFRGAQETQYF
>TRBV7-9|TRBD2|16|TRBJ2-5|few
TGTGCCAGCAGCAAGGGACTAGCGGGACCCCAAGAGACCCAGTACTTC
CASSKGLAGPQETQYF
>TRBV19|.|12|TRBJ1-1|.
TGTGCCAGCTCCTCGGAGGGCACTGAAGCTTTCTTT
CASSSEGTEAFF
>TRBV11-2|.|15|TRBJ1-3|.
TGTGCCAGCAGAGATCTCAGGGGAAGTGGAAACACCATATATTTT
CASRDLRGSGNTIYF
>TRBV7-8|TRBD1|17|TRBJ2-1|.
TGTGCCAGCAGCGCAACCCCGGACAGGTTTTCCTACAATGAGCAGTTCTTC
CASSATPDRFSYNEQFF
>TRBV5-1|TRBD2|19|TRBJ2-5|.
TGCGCCAGCAGCTTGGATTCGCCGACTAGCGGGGGATTTCAAGAGACCCAGTACTTC
CASSLDSPTSGGFQETQYF
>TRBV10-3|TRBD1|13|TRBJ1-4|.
TGTGCCATTACAGACAGGGTAAATGAAAAACTGTTTTTT
CAITDRVNEKLFF